What follows are 9 T cell receptor beta chains derived from one specimen sequenced in a study of CD8 T cells in Susac syndrome. RNA amounts of 0.5 to 1 ug underwent reverse transcription with random hexamers. TCRdb analysed the immunoSEQ multiplex PCR reads with MiXCR anew, one entry per CDR3 protein. The repertoire includes around 120,000 distinct CDR3 sequences, around 94% of them detected once, and approximately 0.12% sits in the top ten. What was sequenced was CD4+ T cells from PBMCs. These receptor sequences come from a human donor with multiple sclerosis.

In this sample, this clonotype turned up once. The rearrangement joins TRBV10-3 to TRBJ2-1, with D uncertain. The CDR3 is 11 residues long. V lost 3 bases, J lost 9 bases, and 6 bases lay in between. CDR1 and CDR2 (germline): ENHRY, SYGVKD. This CDR3 is CAISDMGEQFF. The DNA of the CDR3 is TGTGCCATCAGTGATATGGGTGAGCAGTTCTTC.

The J gene is TRBJ2-3, the V gene TRBV5-4, with 8 bases fitting TRBD2. Trimming cost V 4 bases and J 3 bases; bases outside gene matches: 4. CDR1 and CDR2 (germline): SGHNT, YYREEE (reference sequence). The CDR3 contains 14 residues. This chain's CDR3 is CASSEGLATDTQYF. CDR3 bases: TGTGCCAGCAGCGAAGGACTAGCAACAGATACGCAGTATTTT. The entire variable domain, with the rest obtained from reference TRBV5-4 and TRBJ2-3, is as follows: ETGVTQSPTHLIKTRGQQVTLRCSSQSGHNTVSWYQQALGQGPQFIFQYYREEENGRGNFPPRFSGLQFPNYSSELNVNALELDDSALYLCASSEGLATDTQYFGPGTRLTVL.

The chain has TRBV24-1 and TRBJ1-2; tentative D call: TRBD1 (5 bases). CDR1 and CDR2 (germline): KGHDR, SFDVKD. This CDR3 region has 12 residues. V was clipped by 11 bases and J by 7 bases, with 16 bases between them. The CDR3 is CAIRGEGGGYTF. DNA of the CDR3: TGTGCCATAAGAGGGGAAGGAGGTGGCTACACCTTC.

The V gene is TRBV7-6, the J gene TRBJ2-7, with 7 bases lining up with TRBD1. The CDR3 runs 14 residues. Unmatched junction bases numbered 6, after V lost 5 bases and J lost 2 bases. The germline CDR1 and CDR2 sequences are SGHVS and FNYEAQ. CDR3 in amino acids: CASSTQGGPYEQYF. The DNA for the CDR3 is TGTGCCAGCAGCACTCAAGGGGGCCCCTACGAGCAGTACTTC.

As regards this clonotype: Compared with germline, one end of the junction differs, possibly owing to a read error. The rearrangement uses TRBV5-1 and TRBJ2-3; D gene uncertain. The CDR3 covers 13 residues. CDR1 and CDR2 from the germline V gene are SGHRS and YFSETQ. The CDR3 DNA sequence: TGTGCCAGCAGCTTGGGCGGCACAGATACGCAGTATTTT. As protein: CASSLGGTDTQYF.

The gene calls are TRBV29-1 and TRBJ1-1; D is unclear. CDR3 length equals 11 residues. The V gene lost 4 bases and the J gene lost 5 bases, with 8 bases spanning the gap. Germline CDR1 and CDR2: SQVTM and ANQGSEA. The CDR3 bases are TGCAGCGTTGGAAGAACTACTGAAGCTTTCTTT. Translating gives CSVGRTTEAFF.

The chain has TRBV4-1 and TRBJ2-1; D may be TRBD2 (6 bases). Germline V gives CDR1 MGHRA, CDR2 YSYEKL. The CDR3 has 16 residues. Trimming pared 0 bases from V and 1 base from J, leaving 10 bases between. CDR3 DNA sequence: TGCGCCAGCAGCCAAGACTGGGACTCATCCTACAATGAGCAGTTCTTC. It is translated as CASSQDWDSSYNEQFF.

The J gene is TRBJ2-5, the V gene TRBV29-1; D not certain. With 8 bases removed from V and 0 bases from J, the gap between germline ends came to 7 bases. The CDR3 sequence is 11 residues long. Germline V gives CDR1 SQVTM, CDR2 ANQGSEA. CDR3 sequence reads: CSLRDQETQYF. The CDR3 DNA is TGCAGCCTCCGGGACCAAGAGACCCAGTACTTC.

This clonotype was recorded only once. CDR3 in amino acids: CASSLGQDRRQPQHF. Here the CDR3 DNA reads TGTGCCAGCAGCCTGGGACAGGACCGACGTCAGCCCCAGCATTTT. The chain links TRBV5-8 to TRBJ1-5; 8 bases align to TRBD1. With 4 bases clipped from V and 6 bases from J, the junction kept 9 bases outside the gene matches. This CDR3 is built from 15 residues. From germline, CDR1 is SGHTS and CDR2 YDEGEE.